A selection of T cell receptor beta chains follows, all from one sample in a study of response to subunit inactivated influenza vaccine. TCRdb re-called the RT-PCR reads through MiXCR, storing one row per CDR3 protein. The sample has roughly 760,000 distinct CDR3 sequences; about 20% are singletons. This sample comprised PBMCs from blood, obtained more than 4 days after vaccination. These receptors were taken from a man aged 50 or older who received an inactivated influenza vaccine. Each CDR3 is given with its conserved first and last residue. The D gene is left open where the match is weak. Clone sizes are given selectively: once, few, many, or a class where the clone is expanded.

TRBV20-1,TRBJ2-7,-,TRBD1,CSARLTRGRYEQYF,TGCAGTGCTAGGTTGACCAGGGGGCGCTACGAGCAGTACTTC
TRBV6-5,TRBJ2-2,-,-,CASSYSYRDFGELFF,TGTGCCAGCAGTTACTCCTATCGGGACTTCGGGGAGCTGTTTTTT
TRBV30,TRBJ2-3,few,-,CAWSVGQTPTDTQYF,TGTGCCTGGAGTGTGGGGCAGACCCCCACAGATACGCAGTATTTT
TRBV20-1,TRBJ2-7,once,TRBD1,CSARETGGGYEQYF,TGCAGTGCTAGAGAGACAGGGGGGGGCTACGAGCAGTACTTC
TRBV7-9,TRBJ2-1,few,TRBD2,CASSSRRGVAGGDEKFF,TGTGCCAGCAGCTCCCGCAGGGGGGTAGCGGGAGGGGACGAAAAGTTCTTC
TRBV7-2,TRBJ1-4,few,-,CASSGKEGRSEKLFF,TGTGCCAGCAGCGGCAAAGAGGGGAGGAGTGAAAAACTGTTTTTT
TRBV10-3,TRBJ2-7,once,TRBD1,CAIRGWTGRTYEQYF,TGTGCCATCAGGGGGTGGACAGGGAGAACCTACGAGCAGTACTTC
TRBV12-3/TRBV12-4,TRBJ2-1,-,-,CASSSRGGVNEQFF,TGTGCCAGCAGCAGTAGGGGGGGCGTCAATGAGCAGTTCTTC
TRBV5-1,TRBJ2-7,few,-,CASSWAVGEQYF,TGCGCCAGCAGCTGGGCGGTTGGGGAGCAGTACTTC
TRBV27,TRBJ2-1,-,TRBD1,CASSFFGQGTYNEQFF,TGTGCCAGCAGTTTTTTCGGACAGGGCACCTACAATGAGCAGTTCTTC
TRBV9,TRBJ2-7,few,TRBD2,CASTKQPAGVDEQYF,TGTGCCAGCACCAAACAGCCGGCGGGAGTTGACGAGCAGTACTTC
TRBV7-2,TRBJ1-2,few,TRBD1,CASSLAGQGVYGYTF,TGTGCCAGCAGCCTGGCGGGACAGGGGGTCTATGGCTACACCTTC
TRBV29-1,TRBJ2-3,many,TRBD2,CSVGLAGGTGTQYF,TGCAGCGTTGGCCTAGCGGGAGGGACTGGTACGCAGTATTTT
TRBV19,TRBJ2-7,-,-,CASSMGYEQYF,TGTGCCAGTAGTATGGGCTACGAGCAGTACTTC
TRBV29-1,TRBJ2-7,few,-,CSVLGGYEQYF,TGCAGCGTTCTGGGGGGCTACGAGCAGTACTTC
TRBV9,TRBJ2-2,few,-,CASSVSPGSQHGELFF,TGTGCCAGCAGCGTATCTCCAGGATCCCAACACGGGGAGCTGTTTTTT
TRBV4-2,TRBJ2-7,-,TRBD2,CASSHPGGRGGYEQYF,TGTGCCAGCAGCCACCCCGGGGGGAGAGGCGGCTACGAGCAGTACTTC
TRBV28,TRBJ2-1,-,-,CASSLVGGPRIQFF,TGTGCCAGCAGTTTAGTGGGGGGCCCACGAATTCAGTTCTTC
TRBV7-9,TRBJ2-5,-,TRBD2,CASSFGGAEETQYF,TGTGCCAGCAGCTTCGGGGGGGCTGAAGAGACCCAGTACTTC
TRBV6-1,TRBJ2-3,few,TRBD2,CASSASGGAHTQYF,TGTGCCAGCAGTGCTAGCGGGGGGGCCCATACGCAGTATTTT
TRBV5-1,TRBJ2-3,few,-,CASSLVGQNQLSTDTQYF,TGCGCCAGCAGCTTGGTTGGCCAAAACCAGCTTAGCACAGATACGCAGTATTTT
TRBV29-1,TRBJ1-1,-,TRBD1,CSVEPPGQGEVEAFF,TGCAGCGTTGAACCTCCCGGACAGGGCGAGGTGGAAGCTTTCTTT
TRBV20-1,TRBJ1-1,-,TRBD1,CSARGGVPGQGLNTEAFF,TGCAGTGCTAGAGGTGGCGTCCCGGGACAGGGATTGAACACTGAAGCTTTCTTT
TRBV7-2,TRBJ2-7,-,-,CASSSPSAGPEQYF,TGTGCCAGCAGCTCCCCCTCAGCCGGACCCGAGCAGTACTTC
TRBV20-1,TRBJ2-7,many,-,CSAKTGGFSYEQYF,TGCAGTGCCAAGACAGGCGGTTTCTCCTACGAGCAGTACTTC
TRBV10-3,TRBJ2-2,few,-,CAIKSRRGNTGELFF,TGTGCCATCAAATCGAGGAGGGGGAACACCGGGGAGCTGTTTTTT
TRBV29-1,TRBJ2-3,few,TRBD2,CSAGTSGGGTDTQYF,TGCAGCGCAGGGACTAGCGGGGGGGGCACAGATACGCAGTATTTT
TRBV12-3/TRBV12-4,TRBJ2-4,-,-,CASSGQPLAKNIQYF,TGTGCCAGCAGTGGGCAGCCTCTAGCCAAAAACATTCAGTACTTC
TRBV29-1,TRBJ2-5,-,TRBD2,CSVEFPTFSGRASETQYF,TGCAGCGTTGAATTCCCGACCTTTAGCGGGAGGGCCTCGGAGACCCAGTACTTC
TRBV12-3/TRBV12-4,TRBJ2-1,many,TRBD2,CASRRESYNEQFF,TGTGCCAGCAGGCGGGAGTCCTACAATGAGCAGTTCTTC
TRBV12-3/TRBV12-4,TRBJ2-2,-,-,CASSLSSDTGELFF,TGTGCCAGCAGTTTATCTAGCGACACCGGGGAGCTGTTTTTT
TRBV6-5,TRBJ1-1,-,TRBD1,CASSYSTGGGEAFF,TGTGCCAGCAGTTACTCCACAGGGGGCGGTGAAGCTTTCTTT
TRBV20-1,TRBJ2-5,-,-,CSAGEPGPQETQYF,TGCAGTGCTGGAGAACCGGGACCGCAAGAGACCCAGTACTTC
TRBV7-9,TRBJ1-2,few,-,CASSPGEGVGGYTF,TGTGCCAGCAGCCCCGGGGAAGGGGTTGGCGGCTACACCTTC
TRBV5-1,TRBJ2-1,few,-,CASSLLGGAPRGGPGEQFF,TGCGCCAGCAGCTTACTAGGGGGCGCACCTCGGGGGGGCCCGGGTGAGCAGTTCTTC
TRBV5-1,TRBJ1-2,-,-,CASSGQGDLHGYTF,TGCGCCAGCAGCGGGCAGGGAGATCTACATGGCTACACCTTC
TRBV4-3,TRBJ1-1,-,TRBD1,CASSPYRGTSTEAFF,TGCGCCAGCAGCCCCTACAGGGGAACTAGCACTGAAGCTTTCTTT
TRBV12-3/TRBV12-4,TRBJ2-7,-,TRBD1,CASSSDRGRYEQYF,TGTGCCAGCAGTTCGGACAGGGGGCGTTACGAGCAGTACTTC
TRBV20-1,TRBJ2-7,-,-,CSARDIGTYEQYF,TGCAGTGCTAGGGACATAGGAACCTACGAGCAGTACTTC
TRBV5-1,TRBJ2-3,many,-,CASSLAAGSTDTQYF,TGCGCCAGCAGCTTGGCGGCAGGGAGCACAGATACGCAGTATTTT